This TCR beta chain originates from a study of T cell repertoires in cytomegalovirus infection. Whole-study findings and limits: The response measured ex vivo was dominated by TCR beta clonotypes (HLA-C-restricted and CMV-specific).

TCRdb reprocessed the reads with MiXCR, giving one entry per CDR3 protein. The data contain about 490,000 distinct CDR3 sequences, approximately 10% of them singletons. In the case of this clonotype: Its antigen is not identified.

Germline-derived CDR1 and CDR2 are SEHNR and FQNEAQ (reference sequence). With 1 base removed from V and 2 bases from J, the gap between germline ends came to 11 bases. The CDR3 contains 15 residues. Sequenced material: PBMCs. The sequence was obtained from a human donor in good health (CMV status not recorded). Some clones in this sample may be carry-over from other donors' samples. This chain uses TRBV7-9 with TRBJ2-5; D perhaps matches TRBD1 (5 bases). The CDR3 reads CASSLEAGKQETQYF. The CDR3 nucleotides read TGTGCCAGCAGCTTAGAGGCAGGGAAACAAGAGACCCAGTACTTC.